The text below deals with one T cell receptor beta chain. What it binds is not known. These data are taken from a study of cytomegalovirus exposure and HLA in healthy donors. Overall study context: Earlier work reported some 110 million unique TCR beta sequences from about 180 million T cells.

Study-level results: Later analysis suggested links between common viral pathogens and several top significant clusters. Published work reported that the classifier diagnosed cytomegalovirus status with high specificity and sensitivity.

CDR1 and CDR2 from the germline V gene are MDHEN and SYDVKM. V was pared by 6 bases and J by 6 bases, with 15 bases of the junction left unmatched. This CDR3 is built from 16 residues. The donors, nominally healthy at sampling, likely had unrecorded immune exposures. The primer mix had 60 Vbeta and 13 Jbeta primers. Generated by immunoSEQ multiplex PCR, the TCRdb table keeps only in-frame clones and is missing some. The repertoire holds over 110,000 clones, with less than 85% as singletons. This sequence was found in a woman between 50 and 59 years old in good health and CMV-seropositive. The V gene is TRBV28, the J gene TRBJ1-2; TRBD1 matches at 8 bases. The sequencing sample was made of PBMCs. The CDR3 nucleotides are TGTGCCAGCAGCCTTAGTGGCCCAGGGGGCGCTAATGGCTACACCTTC. Amino acid sequence: CASSLSGPGGANGYTF.